Listed here are 5 T cell receptor beta chains from one sample, sequenced in a study of cytomegalovirus exposure and HLA in healthy donors. Produced via immunoSEQ multiplex PCR; TCRdb's table is partial and in-frame only. The sample has 250,000 to 400,000 clones; approximately 90% are singletons. Source material: PBMCs. The receptors shown here come from a woman aged 25 to 45 in good health and CMV-seropositive.

The chain combines TRBV30 with TRBJ1-2, with 8 bases lining up with TRBD1. Germline lookup yields CDR1 GTSNPN and CDR2 SVGIG (reference sequence). V shed 3 bases, J shed 8 bases, and the junction held 8 bases outside the gene matches. This CDR3 has 13 residues. In DNA form, the CDR3 reads TGTGCCTGGAGAAAGGACAGGGTGGGAGGCTACACCTTC. Translated, it gives CAWRKDRVGGYTF.

The count of this clone is one. The V and J genes are TRBV7-3 and TRBJ1-1; TRBD1 matches 7 bases. The CDR3 has 15 residues. Germline CDR1 reads SGHTA; CDR2 reads FQGTGA. V trimming: 5 bases; J trimming: 3 bases; junction bases outside the gene matches: 9. The CDR3 reads CASSTRTGRDTEAFF. The CDR3 bases are TGTGCCAGCAGCACCCGGACAGGTCGGGACACTGAAGCTTTCTTT.

This chain links TRBV4-1 with TRBJ2-2; D uncertain. The CDR3 is made up of 13 amino acids. V lost 4 bases to trimming and J lost 6 bases, with 9 bases between them. Germline loops: CDR1 MGHRA, CDR2 YSYEKL. The CDR3 loop is CASSPVVPGELFF. In DNA, the CDR3 is TGCGCCAGCAGCCCGGTTGTCCCCGGGGAGCTGTTTTTT.

V usage is TRBV28 and J usage is TRBJ2-7; D gene unclear. V shed 4 bases and J shed 4 bases, with 17 bases lying between them. The CDR3 length is 15 residues. CDR1 is MDHEN, CDR2 SYDVKM, per germline. CDR3: CASSSQNRAQYEQYF. The CDR3 DNA is TGTGCCAGCAGTTCCCAGAACCGGGCCCAATACGAGCAGTACTTC.

The V and J genes are TRBV7-2 and TRBJ2-7; D is perhaps TRBD2 (6 bases). V was clipped by 3 bases and J by 9 bases, with 18 bases between them. Germline CDR1 is SGHTA and CDR2 is FQGNSA. The CDR3 is made up of 14 amino acids. The CDR3 sequence: CASSLVEGMIVQYF. The CDR3 nucleotides are TGTGCCAGCAGCTTGGTGGAGGGAATGATAGTGCAGTACTTC.